The T cell receptor beta chain under discussion was sequenced for a study of blood T cell repertoires in COVID-19. On the study more broadly: Samples representing acute and convalescent COVID-19 were sourced from the United States, Italy and Spain.

In the source study's methods: Amplifying reference gene primers gave estimates of nucleated cell counts. Measured with immunoSEQ multiplex PCR; TCRdb has only the in-frame clones, and not every one. From that table come the V and J calls and clone size; the DNA was used to work out D and trimming. The sample contains roughly 60,000 clones, about four fifths of which appear only once. This receptor was taken from a human donor in a cohort sampled during active COVID-19. The sample consisted of peripheral blood.

DNA of the CDR3: TGTGCCAGCAGCCCCCGAGGTTACGAGCAGTACTTC. It is translated as CASSPRGYEQYF. The chain couples TRBV9 to TRBJ2-7; D unclear. From germline, CDR1 is SGDLS and CDR2 YYNGEE. Trimming shortened V by 4 bases and J by 4 bases, and 9 bases separated the two germline ends. The CDR3 is made up of 12 amino acids.